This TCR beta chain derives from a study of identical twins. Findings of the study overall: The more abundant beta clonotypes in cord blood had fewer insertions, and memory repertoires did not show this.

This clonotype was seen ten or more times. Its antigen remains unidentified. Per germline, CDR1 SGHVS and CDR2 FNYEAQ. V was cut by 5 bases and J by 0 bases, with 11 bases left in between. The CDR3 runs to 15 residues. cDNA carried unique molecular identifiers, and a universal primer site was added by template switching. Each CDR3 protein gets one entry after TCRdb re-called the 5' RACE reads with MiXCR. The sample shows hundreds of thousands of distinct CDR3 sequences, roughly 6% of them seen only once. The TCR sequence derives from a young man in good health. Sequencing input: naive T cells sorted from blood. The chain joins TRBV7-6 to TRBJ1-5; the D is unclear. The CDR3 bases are TGTGCCAGCAGCCCCCGACCGGGTAGCAATCAGCCCCAGCATTTT. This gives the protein CASSPRPGSNQPQHF.